The sequence of this T cell receptor beta chain was determined in a study of cytomegalovirus exposure and HLA in healthy donors. Study-wide points: Roughly uniform sequencing depth across donors was assumed, possibly incorrectly. A prior analysis recorded that most TCR beta V segments were productive about 87% or about 30% of the time.

With regard to this clone: Its antigen is unidentified.

PCR employed 60 Vbeta and 13 Jbeta primers. This table comes from immunoSEQ multiplex PCR, and its TCRdb copy is limited to in-frame clones, with some not included. The sample includes more than 140,000 clones, roughly 80% of them seen just once. The CDR3 sequence is 15 residues long. V lost 0 bases and J lost 0; bases outside the gene matches: 5. Germline assignment: CDR1 GTSNPN and CDR2 SVGIG (reference sequence). The sequencing sample was made of PBMCs. The genes are TRBV30 and TRBJ2-7, with 7 bases fitting TRBD1. The receptor was isolated from a man aged 40-49 years in good health and CMV-seronegative. For the CDR3, the DNA is TGTGCCTGGAGTGTCGGGGCAGGGGGCTCCTACGAGCAGTACTTC. As protein: CAWSVGAGGSYEQYF.